The 28 T cell receptor beta chains listed next were all sequenced from one sample in a study of shared clonotypes between healthy human individuals. Method: immunoSEQ multiplex PCR; TCRdb's copy keeps in-frame clones and lacks some. The sample consists of about 580,000 clones, roughly 98% of them appearing once. Naive CD8 cells comprised CD45RO-negative, CCR7-positively selected cells, excluding terminally differentiated effector memory CD45RA+ cells. Sequenced sample: naive CD8+ T cells sorted from blood. The receptors were sampled from a man aged 25 to 40 in good health.

The chain joins TRBV11-3 to TRBJ2-1; 7 positions match TRBD2. CDR3 length equals 16 residues. With 5 bases clipped from V and 6 bases from J, the junction kept 13 bases outside the gene matches. Germline V gives CDR1 SGHNT, CDR2 YENEEA. The CDR3 reads CASSPPQSGDLNEQFF. For the CDR3, the DNA is TGTGCCAGCAGCCCTCCCCAAAGCGGGGACCTCAATGAGCAGTTCTTC.

This sequence joins TRBV21-1 and TRBJ2-1; the D call TRBD1 from the table was never checked on the DNA. TRBV21-1 is shown as a pseudogene. There are 18 residues in the CDR3. CDR3 amino acids: CASSKGGGPLLQYNEQFF. The CDR3 DNA reads TGTGCCAGCAGCAAAGGTGGTGGGCCCTTGCTACAATACAATGAGCAGTTCTTC.

With respect to this clone: At one boundary the junction diverges from the germline segment, which might be a read error. The gene calls are TRBV7-6 and TRBJ1-1; D is uncertain. The CDR3 runs 14 residues. Germline assignment: CDR1 SGHVS and CDR2 FNYEAQ. CDR3 nucleotide sequence: TGTGCCAGCAGCTCGGACGGCCAGAACTCTGAAGCTTTCTTT. This sequence encodes CASSSDGQNSEAFF.

The chain has TRBV11-2 and TRBJ2-5, with D perhaps TRBD2 (6 bases). The V gene lost 3 bases and the J gene lost 4 bases, with 9 bases spanning the gap. CDR1 is SGHAT and CDR2 is FQNNGV in the germline V gene. The CDR3 has 13 residues. CDR3 residues: CASSFWRGETQYF. The CDR3 DNA reads as TGTGCCAGCAGCTTTTGGCGGGGAGAGACCCAGTACTTC. The complete variable domain, with remaining parts taken from reference TRBV11-2 and TRBJ2-5, reads EAGVAQSPRYKIIEKRQSVAFWCNPISGHATLYWYQQILGQGPKLLIQFQNNGVVDDSQLPKDRFSAERLKGVDSTLKIQPAKLEDSAVYLCASSFWRGETQYFGPGTRLLVL.

The rearrangement uses TRBV28 and TRBJ1-1; D not resolved. CDR1 and CDR2 from the germline V gene are MDHEN and SYDVKM. CDR3 size: 16 residues. V was pared by 6 bases and J by 0 bases, with 17 bases between. The CDR3 reads CASSDPDVTMNTEAFF. The CDR3 nucleotides are TGTGCCAGCAGCGACCCGGACGTTACTATGAACACTGAAGCTTTCTTT.

The chain uses TRBV11-2 and TRBJ2-2; tentatively, D is TRBD2 (5 bases). The CDR3 spans 16 residues. In germline, CDR1 is SGHAT, CDR2 FQNNGV. V was shortened by 4 bases and J by 5 bases, with 17 bases between the two germline ends. Here the CDR3 reads CASSWMRTRGTGELFF. CDR3 coding DNA: TGTGCCAGCAGCTGGATGCGGACTCGAGGAACCGGGGAGCTGTTTTTT. The full variable domain, rest sourced from reference TRBV11-2 and TRBJ2-2, is EAGVAQSPRYKIIEKRQSVAFWCNPISGHATLYWYQQILGQGPKLLIQFQNNGVVDDSQLPKDRFSAERLKGVDSTLKIQPAKLEDSAVYLCASSWMRTRGTGELFFGEGSRLTVL.

Notes on this clone: Other DNA sequences from this sample encode an identical CDR3 as well. This chain links TRBV6-5 with TRBJ2-3; D unclear. Germline loops: CDR1 MNHEY, CDR2 SVGAGI. The CDR3 contains 13 residues. Deletions cut 0 bases from V and 3 bases from J, with 4 bases between. CDR3 in amino acids: CASSYSSTDTQYF. The DNA of the CDR3 is TGTGCCAGCAGTTACTCGTCTACAGATACGCAGTATTTT.

This chain links TRBV5-1 with TRBJ2-1; the D call may be TRBD1 or TRBD2 (5 bases each). Germline CDR1 reads SGHRS; CDR2 reads YFSETQ. V gave up 4 bases and J gave up 5 bases, with 22 bases separating them. CDR3 length equals 17 residues. The CDR3 DNA reads as TGCGCCAGCAGCGGAATACCGGGACCCCCTTCAAACAATGAGCAGTTCTTC. Translated: CASSGIPGPPSNNEQFF.

Notes on this clone: At the DNA level, this CDR3 is encoded by other sequences in the same sample as well. In DNA form, the CDR3 reads TGCGCCAGCAGCTTGTCAGTGATGAACACTGAAGCTTTCTTT. Translated, it gives CASSLSVMNTEAFF. The V and J genes are TRBV5-1 and TRBJ1-1, with unresolved D. CDR3 length equals 14 residues. V gave up 1 base and J gave up 0 bases, with 7 bases separating them. In germline, CDR1 is SGHRS, CDR2 YFSETQ.

The chain uses TRBV4-1 and TRBJ2-3, with D perhaps matching TRBD1 (5 bases). This CDR3 is built from 15 residues. Germline V lookup: CDR1 MGHRA, CDR2 YSYEKL. Deletions cut 7 bases from V and 2 bases from J, with 16 bases between. The CDR3 loop is CASTQGPSTTDTQYF. CDR3 DNA sequence: TGCGCCAGCACCCAGGGTCCTTCAACCACAGATACGCAGTATTTT.

The rearrangement joins TRBV27 to TRBJ2-1; 11 positions agree with TRBD2. With 6 bases clipped from V and 8 bases from J, the junction kept 6 bases outside the gene matches. The length of the CDR3 is 14 residues. Germline-derived CDR1 and CDR2 are MNHEY and SMNVEV (reference sequence). The CDR3 nucleotides are TGTGCCAGCAGCTACGGGACTAGCGGTGATGAGCAGTTCTTC. This sequence encodes CASSYGTSGDEQFF.

The chain is built from TRBV5-1 and TRBJ2-7; maybe TRBD1 (5 bases). Germline CDR1 is SGHRS and CDR2 is YFSETQ. The CDR3 length is 16 residues. The germline V and J ends were trimmed by 4 bases and 3 bases, with 20 bases remaining between them. As DNA, the CDR3 is TGCGCCAGCAGCCAACCCTCCGGACACCAGGGCTACGAGCAGTACTTC. Translating it yields CASSQPSGHQGYEQYF.

Turning to this clone: The sample carries other DNA sequences with the same CDR3. The rearrangement joins TRBV6-5 to TRBJ2-7; TRBD1 is a possible D gene (6 bases). Trimming stripped 6 bases from V and 0 bases from J, with 12 bases between. CDR3 length equals 14 residues. Germline CDR1 and CDR2: MNHEY and SVGAGI. The CDR3 here is CASSYQGSSYEQYF. CDR3 in DNA: TGTGCCAGCAGCTACCAGGGGAGCTCCTACGAGCAGTACTTC.

This sequence joins TRBV9 and TRBJ2-2; D unresolved. CDR1 and CDR2 from the germline V gene are SGDLS and YYNGEE. V lost 1 base, J lost 1 base, and 11 bases lay in between. The CDR3 length is 16 residues. CDR3 coding DNA: TGTGCCAGCAGCGTACGCTTCCTAGGGAACACCGGGGAGCTGTTTTTT. Amino acids: CASSVRFLGNTGELFF.

The chain links TRBV7-9 to TRBJ1-1; D is unclear. Germline CDR1 and CDR2: SEHNR and FQNEAQ (reference sequence). Trimming took 3 bases from V and 4 from J, leaving 9 bases between them. There are 13 residues in the CDR3. The CDR3 DNA reads as TGTGCCAGCAGCTTGGGTGGTATCACTGAAGCTTTCTTT. The encoded protein is CASSLGGITEAFF.

For the CDR3, the DNA is TGTGCCAGCAGCTTGGCCGGGAGGGGAAAGGGAGGTGAGCAGTTCTTC. Encoded protein: CASSLAGRGKGGEQFF. The chain recombines TRBV13 with TRBJ2-1, with 8 bases aligning to TRBD2. This CDR3 is built from 16 residues. Germline V gene data show CDR1 as PRHDT and CDR2 as FYEKMQ (reference sequence). V lost 3 bases, J lost 9 bases, and 13 bases stayed unmatched.

The chain has TRBV10-3 and TRBJ2-7; 9 bases are a match to TRBD1. The CDR3 length is 13 residues. The V gene end was trimmed by 11 bases and the J gene end by 3 bases; junction bases not matched to a gene: 8. Germline CDR1 reads ENHRY; CDR2 reads SYGVKD. CDR3 nucleotides: TGTGCCGCAGTTGCGGGACAGGGCTACGAGCAGTACTTC. It codes for CAAVAGQGYEQYF.

The chain employs TRBV27 and TRBJ2-1; 12 nucleotides align to TRBD2. The J segment lost 4 bases and the V segment lost 2 bases, leaving 3 bases of the junction unmatched. The germline V gene encodes CDR1 MNHEY and CDR2 SMNVEV (reference sequence). The CDR3 totals 16 residues. The CDR3 loop is CASSLLGLAGYNEQFF. The CDR3 nucleotides read TGTGCCAGCAGTTTACTAGGACTAGCGGGGTACAATGAGCAGTTCTTC.

As regards this clone: In the same sample, other DNA sequences code for this CDR3. This rearrangement joins TRBV9 to TRBJ2-5, with D possibly matching TRBD1 (5 bases). V lost 0 bases and J 1 base, leaving 7 bases between the germline ends. Per the germline V gene, CDR1 is SGDLS and CDR2 is YYNGEE. The CDR3 runs 14 residues. This CDR3 is CASSVGQGQETQYF. Here the CDR3 DNA reads TGTGCCAGCAGCGTAGGGCAGGGCCAAGAGACCCAGTACTTC. The whole variable domain, filled in from reference TRBV9 and TRBJ2-5, reads DSGVTQTPKHLITATGQRVTLRCSPRSGDLSVYWYQQSLDQGLQFLIQYYNGEERAKGNILERFSAQQFPDLHSELNLSSLELGDSALYFCASSVGQGQETQYFGPGTRLLVL.

The J gene is TRBJ2-2, the V gene TRBV27, with unresolved D. The CDR3 has 13 amino acids. Germline V gene sequence: CDR1 MNHEY, CDR2 SMNVEV (reference sequence). V shed 10 bases and J shed 1 base, with 10 bases lying between them. The CDR3 region is CATKYGNTGELFF. The CDR3 nucleotides are TGTGCCACCAAATATGGGAACACCGGGGAGCTGTTTTTT.

The gene calls are TRBV4-3 and TRBJ2-3; D perhaps matches TRBD2 (5 bases). The CDR3 runs 18 residues. V lost 4 bases and J lost 0, with 20 bases in between. The germline gives CDR1 LGHNA, CDR2 YSLEER. The CDR3 loop reads CASSPRTGSEPSTDTQYF. In DNA form, the CDR3 reads TGCGCCAGCAGCCCCCGGACGGGATCCGAGCCTAGCACAGATACGCAGTATTTT.

This chain uses TRBV11-2 with TRBJ2-2, with TRBD2 matching over 14 bases. CDR3 length equals 18 residues. Germline values: CDR1 SGHAT, CDR2 FQNNGV. V gave up 2 bases and J gave up 2 bases; unmatched junction bases: 4. CDR3 sequence: CASSLIGTSGGNTGELFF. The DNA for the CDR3 is TGTGCCAGCAGCTTAATTGGGACTAGCGGGGGAAACACCGGGGAGCTGTTTTTT.

The gene calls are TRBV29-1 and TRBJ1-3; no clear D. Germline CDR1 is SQVTM and CDR2 is ANQGSEA. The CDR3 spans 13 residues. V dropped 7 bases and J dropped 0 bases, with 10 bases sitting between them. The CDR3 region has the DNA TGCAGCGCTGTCAGCAACTCTGGAAACACCATATATTTT. It encodes CSAVSNSGNTIYF. The whole variable domain, filled in from reference TRBV29-1 and TRBJ1-3, reads SAVISQKPSRDICQRGTSLTIQCQVDSQVTMMFWYRQQPGQSLTLIATANQGSEATYESGFVIDKFPISRPNLTFSTLTVSNMSPEDSSIYLCSAVSNSGNTIYFGEGSWLTVV.

This clone has only one observation. The rearrangement joins TRBV14 to TRBJ1-2; D may be TRBD1 (5 bases). The CDR3 has 17 amino acids. Germline loops: CDR1 SGHDN, CDR2 FVKESK. V lost 0 bases to trimming and J lost 4 bases, with 18 bases between them. The CDR3 is CASSQDWDRGDLYGYTF. The CDR3 DNA reads TGTGCCAGCAGCCAAGACTGGGATCGGGGGGACCTCTATGGCTACACCTTC.

This rearrangement joins TRBV27 to TRBJ2-3; a weak D match, TRBD1 (6 bases). V lost 3 bases to trimming and J lost 5 bases, with 18 bases between them. The CDR3 is 16 residues long. Germline CDR1 reads MNHEY; CDR2 reads SMNVEV (reference sequence). The CDR3 DNA reads as TGTGCCAGCAGTTTGGGTGGACGTTTGACAGGAGATACGCAGTATTTT. This codes for CASSLGGRLTGDTQYF.

The genes are TRBV19 and TRBJ2-1, with 10 bases aligning to TRBD2. V shed 6 bases, J shed 9 bases, and the junction held 11 bases outside the gene matches. CDR3 size: 15 residues. Germline CDR1 and CDR2: LNHDA and SQIVND (reference sequence). The DNA for the CDR3 is TGTGCCAGTAGCCCGACTAGCGGGTTTTCTGTTGAGCAGTTCTTC. It codes for CASSPTSGFSVEQFF.

This clone came up once. The V gene is TRBV7-9, the J gene TRBJ1-2, with 7 bases identical to TRBD1. V was pared by 3 bases and J by 4 bases, with 5 bases of the junction left unmatched. Germline V lookup: CDR1 SEHNR, CDR2 FQNEAQ (reference sequence). This CDR3 has 14 residues. Here the CDR3 DNA reads TGTGCCAGCAGCTTCGAGGGGGCGGGCTATGGCTACACCTTC. Translation: CASSFEGAGYGYTF.

The chain combines TRBV2 with TRBJ1-1; D may be TRBD1 (6 bases). CDR1 SNHLY and CDR2 FYNNEI come from the germline V gene. The CDR3 length is 13 residues. Trimming removed 6 bases from V and 7 bases from J, with 15 bases in between. CDR3 bases: TGTGCCAGCAGCGCCGGGACACCAAATGAAGCTTTCTTT. This codes for CASSAGTPNEAFF.